Sequencing of this T cell receptor beta chain was carried out in a study of neurological immune-mediated disorders. Trimming removed 1 base from V and 7 bases from J, with 14 bases in between. Germline V lookup: CDR1 DFQATT, CDR2 SNEGSKA (reference sequence). The CDR3 contains 15 residues. The unsorted libraries were prepared from 2 million PBMCs (stored at -80 C). This clonotype was seen more than once but under ten times. The cDNA was synthesized by means of template-switch 5'RACE, which was carried out with 10-nucleotide random UMIs. One entry per CDR3 protein results from TCRdb running MiXCR on the 5' RACE reads. The repertoire holds 35,000 to 50,000 distinct CDR3 sequences, roughly 2.5% seen once, with 2.4% in the top ten.

Input material: PBMCs. This chain joins TRBV20-1 and TRBJ1-6, with TRBD1 as a possible D gene (6 bases). The sequence was collected from a man between 45 and 60 years old with multiple sclerosis. CDR3 sequence: CSARVEGTQNSPLHF. The CDR3 coding sequence is TGCAGTGCTAGAGTTGAAGGGACACAGAATTCACCCCTCCACTTT.